The rows below give T cell receptor beta chains drawn from one sample of a study of CD8 T cells in Susac syndrome. TCRdb itself ran the immunoSEQ multiplex PCR reads through MiXCR, one entry per CDR3 protein. The top ten hold just over 0.13% of the sample, which has approximately 150,000 distinct CDR3 sequences, about 93% seen once. Sequencing used CD4+ T cells from PBMCs. The receptors here all came from a human donor in good health. CDR3s include the opening cysteine and the closing phenylalanine or tryptophan. Fields, in order: clone size, V gene, J gene, D gene, CDR3 protein, CDR3 DNA. A D gene is named only where the DNA matches it firmly. Clone size is given for some rows only: seen once, a few or many times, or a class if the clone is expanded.

size: -; V: TRBV28; J: TRBJ1-2; D: TRBD1; CDR3: CAVPGTGLANYGYTF; DNA: TGTGCCGTCCCCGGGACAGGCCTTGCTAACTATGGCTACACCTTC
size: -; V: TRBV2; J: TRBJ2-7; D: -; CDR3: CASRDVDVEQYF; DNA: TGTGCCAGCAGGGACGTTGATGTCGAGCAGTACTTC
size: once; V: TRBV20-1; J: TRBJ1-2; D: TRBD1; CDR3: CSATTGGTDYGYTF; DNA: TGCAGTGCAACGACAGGGGGAACGGACTATGGCTACACCTTC
size: once; V: TRBV5-6; J: TRBJ2-2; D: -; CDR3: CASHLLEGLETGELFF; DNA: TGTGCCAGCCACCTACTTGAGGGATTAGAAACCGGGGAGCTGTTTTTT
size: -; V: TRBV6-1; J: TRBJ1-1; D: -; CDR3: CASSVTGNTEAFF; DNA: TGTGCCAGCAGTGTAACGGGGAACACTGAAGCTTTCTTT
size: -; V: TRBV15; J: TRBJ1-2; D: TRBD1; CDR3: CATRGRGQDYGYTF; DNA: TGTGCCACCAGAGGAAGGGGGCAGGACTATGGCTACACCTTC
size: once; V: TRBV24-1; J: TRBJ1-2; D: -; CDR3: CATSQMGYGYTF; DNA: TGTGCCACCAGCCAGATGGGCTATGGCTACACCTTC
size: -; V: TRBV28; J: TRBJ2-3; D: TRBD1; CDR3: CASTRQGGDTQYF; DNA: TGTGCCAGCACTCGACAGGGGGGGGATACGCAGTATTTT
size: -; V: TRBV9; J: TRBJ2-5; D: -; CDR3: CASSVGRFRETQYF; DNA: TGTGCCAGCAGCGTAGGAAGGTTCAGAGAGACCCAGTACTTC
size: -; V: TRBV5-1; J: TRBJ1-4; D: -; CDR3: CASSSTSTGEKLFF; DNA: TGCGCCAGCAGCTCGACCTCAACCGGGGAAAAACTGTTTTTT
size: -; V: TRBV7-9; J: TRBJ2-7; D: TRBD1; CDR3: CASSFLLTGETDEQYF; DNA: TGTGCCAGCAGCTTCTTACTGACAGGGGAAACGGACGAGCAGTACTTC
size: -; V: TRBV6-5; J: TRBJ1-1; D: -; CDR3: CASSRDALNTEAFF; DNA: TGTGCCAGCAGTAGGGACGCTCTGAACACTGAAGCTTTCTTT
size: -; V: TRBV6-5; J: TRBJ2-3; D: TRBD1; CDR3: CASSSDRVFADTQYF; DNA: TGTGCCAGCAGTTCCGACAGGGTGTTCGCCGATACGCAGTATTTT
size: once; V: TRBV6-1; J: TRBJ2-1; D: TRBD2; CDR3: CASSAGTSGLYEQFF; DNA: TGTGCCAGCAGTGCCGGGACTAGCGGGCTTTATGAGCAGTTCTTC
size: -; V: TRBV6-5; J: TRBJ2-7; D: -; CDR3: CASTPPGGLEQYF; DNA: TGTGCCAGCACCCCGCCCGGAGGGCTCGAGCAGTACTTC
size: -; V: TRBV27; J: TRBJ1-5; D: -; CDR3: CASSFLNQPQHF; DNA: TGTGCCAGCAGTTTCTTGAATCAGCCCCAGCATTTT
size: -; V: TRBV12-3/TRBV12-4; J: TRBJ1-1; D: -; CDR3: CASSPQDGGPAFF; DNA: TGTGCCAGCAGTCCCCAGGACGGAGGCCCTGCTTTCTTT
size: -; V: TRBV2; J: TRBJ2-7; D: -; CDR3: CASSENRVWEEQYF; DNA: TGTGCCAGCAGTGAAAACAGGGTGTGGGAAGAGCAGTACTTC
size: -; V: TRBV18; J: TRBJ1-2; D: -; CDR3: CASSLRVEADEYTF; DNA: TGTGCCAGCTCACTCCGAGTGGAGGCTGATGAATACACCTTC
size: -; V: TRBV5-1; J: TRBJ1-1; D: -; CDR3: CASSFHLNTEAFF; DNA: TGCGCCAGCAGCTTTCATCTGAACACTGAAGCTTTCTTT
size: -; V: TRBV15; J: TRBJ2-3; D: -; CDR3: CATSRGGENTDTQYF; DNA: TGTGCCACCAGCAGAGGTGGTGAAAACACAGATACGCAGTATTTT
size: -; V: TRBV12-3/TRBV12-4; J: TRBJ2-4; D: -; CDR3: CASSLAGEAKNIQYF; DNA: TGTGCCAGCAGTTTAGCGGGGGAGGCCAAAAACATTCAGTACTTC
size: -; V: TRBV2; J: TRBJ2-1; D: TRBD2; CDR3: CASGTSSAISEQFF; DNA: TGTGCCTCTGGGACTAGCAGCGCTATAAGCGAGCAGTTCTTC
size: -; V: TRBV20-1; J: TRBJ2-3; D: -; CDR3: CSASLYSIAYTQYF; DNA: TGCAGTGCTAGCCTGTATAGCATCGCTTATACGCAGTATTTT
size: -; V: TRBV7-2; J: TRBJ2-3; D: -; CDR3: CASSLEPGNRNTQYF; DNA: TGTGCCAGCAGCTTAGAACCGGGGAATCGAAATACGCAGTATTTT
size: -; V: TRBV30; J: TRBJ1-4; D: TRBD1; CDR3: CAWSVRGTGNEKLFF; DNA: TGTGCCTGGAGTGTACGGGGGACAGGGAATGAAAAACTGTTTTTT
size: -; V: TRBV4-1; J: TRBJ2-5; D: -; CDR3: CASSQSDSRETQYF; DNA: TGCGCCAGCAGCCAAAGCGACAGCCGAGAGACCCAGTACTTC
size: -; V: TRBV10-3; J: TRBJ1-1; D: -; CDR3: CAISESGRNTEAFF; DNA: TGTGCCATCAGTGAGTCGGGCAGGAACACTGAAGCTTTCTTT
size: once; V: TRBV18; J: TRBJ2-5; D: -; CDR3: CASSPPAGRRETQYF; DNA: TGTGCCAGCTCACCACCGGCGGGGAGGAGAGAGACCCAGTACTTC
size: few; V: TRBV6-5; J: TRBJ2-5; D: TRBD2; CDR3: CASSYGGGEETQYF; DNA: TGTGCCAGCAGTTATGGCGGGGGAGAAGAGACCCAGTACTTC
size: -; V: TRBV15; J: TRBJ2-7; D: -; CDR3: CATSRTTGQGPYEQYF; DNA: TGTGCCACCAGCAGGACCACGGGTCAGGGTCCTTACGAGCAGTACTTC
size: -; V: TRBV2; J: TRBJ2-7; D: -; CDR3: CASTVGAARGEQYF; DNA: TGTGCCAGCACCGTGGGGGCGGCCCGGGGAGAGCAGTACTTC
size: once; V: TRBV25-1; J: TRBJ1-4; D: -; CDR3: CASSDVATAGGRLFF; DNA: TGTGCCAGCAGTGACGTCGCGACCGCCGGTGGGAGGCTGTTTTTT
size: once; V: TRBV27; J: TRBJ2-2; D: TRBD1; CDR3: CASSLFRTGGFGELFF; DNA: TGTGCCAGCAGCCTCTTCCGGACAGGGGGCTTCGGGGAGCTGTTTTTT
size: -; V: TRBV5-4; J: TRBJ1-2; D: -; CDR3: CASSQEDVYGYTF; DNA: TGTGCCAGCAGCCAAGAGGACGTCTATGGCTACACCTTC
size: -; V: TRBV30; J: TRBJ2-1; D: TRBD1; CDR3: CAWESTGQGENEQFF; DNA: TGTGCCTGGGAGTCAACCGGACAGGGGGAGAATGAGCAGTTCTTC
size: -; V: TRBV7-9; J: TRBJ2-7; D: -; CDR3: CASSLAPSGYEQYF; DNA: TGTGCCAGCAGCTTGGCCCCTTCCGGCTACGAGCAGTACTTC
size: -; V: TRBV5-6; J: TRBJ2-7; D: -; CDR3: CASSLVLGNEQYF; DNA: TGTGCCAGCAGCTTAGTTCTGGGGAACGAGCAGTACTTC
size: once; V: TRBV2; J: TRBJ1-2; D: -; CDR3: CASSESGYNYGYTF; DNA: TGTGCCAGCAGTGAGAGCGGCTACAACTATGGCTACACCTTC
size: -; V: TRBV7-9; J: TRBJ2-5; D: -; CDR3: CASSLVQGRETQYF; DNA: TGTGCCAGCAGCTTAGTACAGGGGAGGGAGACCCAGTACTTC
size: -; V: TRBV29-1; J: TRBJ1-2; D: TRBD1; CDR3: CSVAQGASTPGGYGYTF; DNA: TGCAGCGTGGCACAGGGGGCTTCTACCCCGGGAGGCTATGGCTACACCTTC
size: -; V: TRBV11-1; J: TRBJ2-3; D: -; CDR3: CASSLGGVDTQYF; DNA: TGTGCCAGCAGCTTAGGCGGGGTAGATACGCAGTATTTT
size: -; V: TRBV7-8; J: TRBJ2-6; D: TRBD2; CDR3: CASSLVWGGTSGANVLTF; DNA: TGTGCCAGCAGCTTAGTCTGGGGAGGGACCTCTGGGGCCAACGTCCTGACTTTC
size: -; V: TRBV6-5; J: TRBJ2-1; D: TRBD2; CDR3: CASSWTRSPYNEQFF; DNA: TGTGCCAGCAGTTGGACTAGGAGTCCCTACAATGAGCAGTTCTTC
size: -; V: TRBV4-1; J: TRBJ2-1; D: TRBD1; CDR3: CASSQPRDRNNEQFF; DNA: TGCGCCAGCAGCCAACCCCGGGACAGGAACAATGAGCAGTTCTTC